Listed below are T cell receptor beta chains from one sample, sequenced in a study of low-dose radiotherapy and immunotherapy resistance in tumors. TCRdb used MiXCR to reprocess the reads, holding one entry per CDR3 protein. The sample includes around 60,000 distinct CDR3 sequences, 23% seen only once; the top ten take 6.5% to 7%. This specimen was PBMCs, taken after low-dose radiotherapy plus immunotherapy. The receptors were sampled from a male donor with prostate cancer. CDR3s include the opening cysteine and the closing phenylalanine or tryptophan. The D gene is left open where the match is weak. Rows give clone size only sometimes, using once, few, many, or a class for an expanded clone.

CDR3 DNA	CDR3 protein	D gene	V gene	clone size	J gene
TGCAGTGCTACAGCGATAGCGGGAGTCCATGAGCAGTTCTTC	CSATAIAGVHEQFF	TRBD2	TRBV20-1	.	TRBJ2-1
TGTGCCAGCAGGGTCCGGACAGCCTTCTACGAGCAGTACTTC	CASRVRTAFYEQYF	.	TRBV28	many	TRBJ2-7
TGTGCCATCAGTGAGTCGATTGTCGGGCGGGAGGCCTACGAGCAGTACTTC	CAISESIVGREAYEQYF	TRBD2	TRBV10-3	many	TRBJ2-7
TGTGCCAGCAGTCTAACAGTCCCCTACGAGCAGTACTTC	CASSLTVPYEQYF	.	TRBV12-3/TRBV12-4	many	TRBJ2-7
TGCAGTGCAGTCCGGGGCCTGAACACTGAAGCTTTCTTT	CSAVRGLNTEAFF	.	TRBV20-1	few	TRBJ1-1
TGTGCCAGCAGCTTAGCGTTTTTGGGAGATACGCAGTATTTT	CASSLAFLGDTQYF	.	TRBV7-2	many	TRBJ2-3
TGTGCCAGCAGTTGGGGGGCTAGCGGGAACTACGAGCAGTACTTC	CASSWGASGNYEQYF	.	TRBV26	.	TRBJ2-7
TGTGCCAGCATGGCGGCCGGGGGGCAAAACACTGAAGCTTTCTTT	CASMAAGGQNTEAFF	.	TRBV6-2/TRBV6-3	.	TRBJ1-1
TGCAGCGTTGATGAGAGTTCGAACACTGAAGCTTTCTTT	CSVDESSNTEAFF	.	TRBV29-1	many	TRBJ1-1
TGTGCCAGCAGTTTTTCCCGTCCAGAGACCCAGTACTTC	CASSFSRPETQYF	.	TRBV12-3/TRBV12-4	many	TRBJ2-5
TGCGCCAGCAGCTCGACGTGGGGACAAAACTACGAGCAGTACTTC	CASSSTWGQNYEQYF	.	TRBV5-1	.	TRBJ2-7
TGTGCCAGCTCACCCGGGGGAGCGTACAATGAGCAGTTCTTC	CASSPGGAYNEQFF	.	TRBV18	many	TRBJ2-1
TGTGCCAGTAGTATTTTAACTAGCGGGTACAATGAGCAGTTCTTC	CASSILTSGYNEQFF	TRBD2	TRBV19	many	TRBJ2-1
TGCAGCGTTTCGACGGACAACTATGGCTACACCTTC	CSVSTDNYGYTF	.	TRBV29-1	many	TRBJ1-2
TGCAGTGCCGCCCGCGGACTAGATACGCAGTATTTT	CSAARGLDTQYF	.	TRBV20-1	many	TRBJ2-3
TGTGCCAGCAGCTTGGGGCAGGGGGCCGGGTCACCCCTCCACTTT	CASSLGQGAGSPLHF	TRBD1	TRBV5-5	few	TRBJ1-6
TGCAGTGCTAGTAGGCCAGGGGGGCCCAATGAGCAGTTCTTC	CSASRPGGPNEQFF	.	TRBV20-1	many	TRBJ2-1